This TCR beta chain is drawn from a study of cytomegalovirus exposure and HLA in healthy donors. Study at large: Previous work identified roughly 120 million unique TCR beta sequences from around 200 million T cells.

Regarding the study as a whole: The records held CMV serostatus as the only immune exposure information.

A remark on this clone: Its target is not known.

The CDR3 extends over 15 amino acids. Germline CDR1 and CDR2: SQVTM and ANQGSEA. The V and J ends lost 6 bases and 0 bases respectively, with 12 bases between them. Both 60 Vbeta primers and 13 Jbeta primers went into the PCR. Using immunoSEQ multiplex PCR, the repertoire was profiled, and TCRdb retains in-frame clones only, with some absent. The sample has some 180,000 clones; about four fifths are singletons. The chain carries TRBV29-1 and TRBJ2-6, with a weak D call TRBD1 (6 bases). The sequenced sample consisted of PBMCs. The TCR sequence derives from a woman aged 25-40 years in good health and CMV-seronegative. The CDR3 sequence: CSVQGQSSGANVLTF. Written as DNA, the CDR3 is TGCAGCGTGCAGGGGCAGTCCTCTGGGGCCAACGTCCTGACTTTC.